The entry below gives a single T cell receptor (beta chain) sequence along with its context. What it binds is unknown. The read stops 3 residues short of the end of the CDR3; the missing end is completed from the germline J gene. This record belongs to a study of T cells in women clearing cervical HPV infection. Study summary: Cases' blood sampling followed lesion detection by median around 150 days (90 to 200). HLA type could not be excluded as a confounder. Study-level results: A classifier using richness and V gene abundances reached an AUC of about 0.83.

The data were produced by immunoSEQ multiplex PCR, yet TCRdb's version contains in-frame clones alone and is incomplete. The sample is made up of about 20,000 clones, and the top ten hold about 6.3% of it. The CDR3 loop spans 15 amino acids. CDR1 and CDR2 (germline): SGHTA, FQGNSA. The sample taken for sequencing was blood buffy coat. This rearrangement joins TRBV7-2 to TRBJ1-2, with a possible D match to TRBD1 (6 bases). This TCR was sampled from a woman between 18 and 69 years old with a cervical HPV16 infection that either progressed to CIN3+ or cleared (not recorded which). The CDR3 protein is CASSYARTDSYDYTF. Partial CDR3 DNA: TGTGCCAGCAGCTATGCGAGGACAGATTCCTACGAC.